The clone carrying this TCR beta chain was seen a few times. The entry originates in a study of patients and donors after allogeneic stem cell transplantation. TCRdb reanalysed the RT-PCR reads using MiXCR and keeps one entry per CDR3 protein. This sample carries approximately 150,000 distinct CDR3 sequences, about a third of them seen once, and the ten largest clones take 50%. The CDR3 has 14 residues. The V end lost 1 base, the J end lost 3 bases, and 6 bases lay between the germline ends. The source is a human donor who was either an allogeneic HSCT recipient or a stem cell or donor lymphocyte infusion donor (not recorded which). It is not recorded whose cells these are; they may come from a transplant donor. The material sequenced was blood, either unsorted or a sorted T cell fraction (not recorded which). V gene TRBV12-3 or TRBV12-4 combines with J gene TRBJ1-4, with unresolved D. CDR3: CASSLVVSNEKLFF. In DNA form, the CDR3 reads TGTGCCAGCAGTTTAGTGGTCTCTAATGAAAAACTGTTTTTT.